A single sample gave rise to the 21 T cell receptor beta chains below, sequenced in a study of OX40 agonist ivuxolimab in advanced cancers. Only in-frame clones appear in the TCRdb table, and some are missing; sequencing was by immunoSEQ multiplex PCR. Of about 11,000 clones in the sample, about three quarters were seen once. The sample was CD4+ or CD8+ T cells sorted from blood, taken in a trial of the OX40 agonist ivuxolimab. Receptors originate from an adult with an advanced solid tumor such as melanoma, head and neck, liver or kidney cancer.

CDR3 nucleotide sequence: TGTGCCAGCAGTTACGTAAGCGGGGGATCCTACGAGCAGTACTTC. Amino acid sequence: CASSYVSGGSYEQYF. This chain links TRBV6-6 with TRBJ2-7, with TRBD2 matching 8 bases. Trimming removed 2 bases from V and 1 base from J; junction bases left unmatched: 4. CDR1 MNHNY and CDR2 SVGAGI come from the germline V gene (reference sequence). This CDR3 comprises 15 residues.

This clone was counted a single time. The chain combines TRBV7-9 with TRBJ2-7; D remains ambiguous. Germline loops: CDR1 SEHNR, CDR2 FQNEAQ (reference sequence). Trimming pared 6 bases from V and 5 bases from J, leaving 17 bases between. The CDR3 has 14 amino acids. The CDR3 loop is CASSSGDNVHEQYF. The CDR3 DNA follows: TGTGCCAGCAGTTCCGGCGACAATGTCCACGAGCAGTACTTC.

This sequence joins TRBV5-4 and TRBJ2-1; D unresolved. The CDR3 runs 12 residues. Germline V gene data show CDR1 as SGHNT and CDR2 as YYREEE (reference sequence). Deletions cut 4 bases from V and 9 bases from J, with 11 bases between. CDR3 in DNA: TGTGCCAGCAGCCGCTGGTCGAGTGAGCAGTTCTTC. Encoded protein: CASSRWSSEQFF.

This clone was seen only a few times. This rearrangement joins TRBV7-9 to TRBJ2-7, with TRBD2 matching 8 bases. V lost 7 bases to trimming and J lost 5 bases; unmatched junction nucleotides: 7. CDR1 is SEHNR and CDR2 is FQNEAQ in the germline V gene (reference sequence). The CDR3 contains 13 residues. The CDR3 spells CASTGTSTNEQYF. For the CDR3, the DNA is TGTGCCAGCACCGGGACTAGTACCAACGAGCAGTACTTC.

In its sample, this clone was seen a few times. This chain uses TRBV4-1 with TRBJ2-1, with D unclear. The V and J ends lost 1 base and 0 bases respectively, with 7 bases between them. The CDR3 is 15 amino acids. Per the germline V gene, CDR1 is MGHRA and CDR2 is YSYEKL. In nucleotides, the CDR3 is TGCGCCAGCAGCCAAGGTAGCTCCTCCTACAATGAGCAGTTCTTC. This encodes CASSQGSSSYNEQFF.

Concerning this clone: At one boundary the junction diverges from the germline segment, which might be a read error. Different DNA sequences within this sample yield the same CDR3. The rearrangement uses TRBV5-6 and TRBJ2-1, with TRBD2 as a possible D gene (5 bases). The CDR3 runs to 14 residues. CDR1 SGHDT and CDR2 YYEEEE come from the germline V gene. The CDR3 coding sequence is TGCGCCAGCAGCTTTCCGGGGATTAACAATGAGCAGTTCTTC. Its translation is CASSFPGINNEQFF.

This clone was seen a handful of times. J is TRBJ1-1 and V is TRBV13; 7 bases agree with TRBD1. The CDR3 has 15 amino acids. V dropped 5 bases and J dropped 3; count of bases not matched to a gene: 9. Germline values: CDR1 PRHDT, CDR2 FYEKMQ (reference sequence). For the CDR3, the DNA is TGTGCCAGCAGCCCTCGGGTCCAGGGGGACACTGAAGCTTTCTTT. As protein: CASSPRVQGDTEAFF.

There are a few counts of this clone. The chain uses TRBV5-1 and TRBJ2-2; possible D gene TRBD1, 6 bases. Trimming pared 1 base from V and 8 bases from J, leaving 15 bases between. The germline V gene encodes CDR1 SGHRS and CDR2 YFSETQ. The CDR3 consists of 15 residues. Here the CDR3 DNA reads TGCGCCAGCAGCTTGATATCTCAGGGGCCAGGGGAGCTGTTTTTT. Amino acid sequence: CASSLISQGPGELFF.

The chain links TRBV5-6 to TRBJ1-3; D is ambiguous. Trimming cost V 0 bases and J 0 bases, with 4 bases left between them. Germline V gene lookup returns CDR1 SGHDT and CDR2 YYEEEE. The CDR3 is 14 residues long. The CDR3 here is CASSLEISGNTIYF. The CDR3 region has the DNA TGTGCCAGCAGCTTGGAGATCTCTGGAAACACCATATATTTT.

V is TRBV10-1 and J is TRBJ2-3; 10 bases are shared with TRBD2. The CDR3 runs 15 residues. Germline CDR1 reads WNHNN; CDR2 reads SYGVQD (reference sequence). V lost 10 bases, J lost 3 bases, and 10 bases stayed unmatched. The CDR3 sequence: CATAGGPDGTDTQYF. CDR3 nucleotide sequence: TGCGCCACAGCGGGAGGGCCCGATGGGACAGATACGCAGTATTTT.

Sample share makes this clone medium-sized (0.01 to 0.1%). The chain carries TRBV6-4 and TRBJ2-1; TRBD1 matches at 12 bases. V lost 6 bases and J lost 8; bases outside the gene matches: 5. The CDR3 length is 14 residues. Germline V gene data show CDR1 as MRHNA and CDR2 as SNTAGT. The CDR3: CASSPGTGGYEQFF. The CDR3 region has the DNA TGTGCCAGCAGCCCCGGGACAGGGGGCTATGAGCAGTTCTTC.

The CDR3 coding sequence is TGTGCCAGCAGTTTACCCGGGAACTACAATGAGCAGTTCTTC. Encoded protein: CASSLPGNYNEQFF. The chain joins TRBV27 to TRBJ2-1; tentative D call: TRBD2 (5 bases). V was cut by 2 bases and J by 3 bases, with 8 bases left in between. This CDR3 has 14 residues. Looked up from germline, CDR1 is MNHEY and CDR2 is SMNVEV (reference sequence).

The genes are TRBV19 and TRBJ2-2; 11 nucleotides align to TRBD1. Germline V gene lookup returns CDR1 LNHDA and CDR2 SQIVND (reference sequence). CDR3 length equals 14 residues. V was clipped by 9 bases and J by 6 bases; unmatched bases: 6. The CDR3 reads CASRDRGTPGELFF. The CDR3 region has the DNA TGTGCCAGCCGGGACAGGGGGACGCCCGGGGAGCTGTTTTTT.

The V gene is TRBV7-2, the J gene TRBJ1-4; tentative D call: TRBD1 (5 bases). Per germline, CDR1 SGHTA and CDR2 FQGNSA. The CDR3 covers 16 residues. Trimming pared 5 bases from V and 4 bases from J, leaving 17 bases between. In DNA form, the CDR3 reads TGTGCCAGCAGCCAAGGCGCGCTGAGGGGTAATGAAAAACTGTTTTTT. Translating gives CASSQGALRGNEKLFF.

This chain links TRBV5-4 with TRBJ1-2; D not resolved. Germline lookup yields CDR1 SGHNT and CDR2 YYREEE (reference sequence). Trimming removed 0 bases from V and 5 bases from J, with 8 bases in between. This CDR3 has 13 residues. The CDR3 loop is CASSLGDLYGYTF. DNA for the CDR3: TGTGCCAGCAGCTTGGGGGATCTATATGGCTACACCTTC.

The chain uses TRBV27 and TRBJ2-7; D is undetermined. Between the trimmed V and J ends, which lost 7 bases and 7 bases, there was a span of 11 bases. From germline, CDR1 is MNHEY and CDR2 SMNVEV (reference sequence). The CDR3 is 11 amino acids. The CDR3 loop reads CASNSFGEQYF. For the CDR3, the DNA is TGTGCCAGCAATAGCTTCGGGGAGCAGTACTTC.

The V gene is TRBV5-1, the J gene TRBJ2-7; maybe TRBD1 (5 bases). Per the germline V gene, CDR1 is SGHRS and CDR2 is YFSETQ. CDR3 length: 14 residues. The V and J ends lost 4 bases and 5 bases respectively, with 16 bases between them. The CDR3 nucleotides read TGCGCCAGCAGCCCCCTTTCTCAGGGAAACGAGCAGTACTTC. This codes for CASSPLSQGNEQYF.

CDR3 loop: CASSFGRVGSPLHF. For the CDR3, the DNA is TGTGCCAGCAGTTTCGGCAGGGTTGGGTCACCCCTCCACTTT. The chain has TRBV27 and TRBJ1-6, with D possibly being TRBD1 (5 bases). The CDR3 length is 14 residues. V lost 3 bases and J 10 bases, leaving 13 bases between the germline ends. Germline V lookup: CDR1 MNHEY, CDR2 SMNVEV (reference sequence).

The V call is TRBV5-1, the J call TRBJ2-2; no definite D call. Germline CDR1 is SGHRS and CDR2 is YFSETQ. This CDR3 is built from 18 residues. Between the trimmed V and J ends, which lost 5 bases and 3 bases, there was a span of 23 bases. CDR3 DNA: TGCGCCAGCAGACAAGACGGGCCAAGCCTCTTAGACACCGGGGAGCTGTTTTTT. It specifies CASRQDGPSLLDTGELFF.

The rearrangement uses TRBV13 and TRBJ2-7; 9 positions match TRBD2. CDR3 length equals 15 residues. J lost 2 bases, V lost 2 bases, and 4 bases had no gene match. CDR1 and CDR2 from the germline V gene are PRHDT and FYEKMQ (reference sequence). In nucleotides, the CDR3 is TGTGCCAGCAGCTTACAGGGCGGGAGGGCCTACGAGCAGTACTTC. It codes for CASSLQGGRAYEQYF. Drawing the rest from reference TRBV13 and TRBJ2-7, the complete variable domain is AAGVIQSPRHLIKEKRETATLKCYPIPRHDTVYWYQQGPGQDPQFLISFYEKMQSDKGSIPDRFSAQQFSDYHSELNMSSLELGDSALYFCASSLQGGRAYEQYFGPGTRLTVT.

On this clone: A read error may produce the germline difference seen at one junction end. The chain has TRBV9 and TRBJ2-3; 7 positions match TRBD2. The CDR3 spans 16 residues. Per germline, CDR1 SGDLS and CDR2 YYNGEE. The CDR3 loop reads CASRVGPSGFPDTQYF. CDR3 sequence (DNA): TGTGCCAGCAGGGTAGGGCCTAGCGGTTTCCCAGATACGCAGTATTTT.